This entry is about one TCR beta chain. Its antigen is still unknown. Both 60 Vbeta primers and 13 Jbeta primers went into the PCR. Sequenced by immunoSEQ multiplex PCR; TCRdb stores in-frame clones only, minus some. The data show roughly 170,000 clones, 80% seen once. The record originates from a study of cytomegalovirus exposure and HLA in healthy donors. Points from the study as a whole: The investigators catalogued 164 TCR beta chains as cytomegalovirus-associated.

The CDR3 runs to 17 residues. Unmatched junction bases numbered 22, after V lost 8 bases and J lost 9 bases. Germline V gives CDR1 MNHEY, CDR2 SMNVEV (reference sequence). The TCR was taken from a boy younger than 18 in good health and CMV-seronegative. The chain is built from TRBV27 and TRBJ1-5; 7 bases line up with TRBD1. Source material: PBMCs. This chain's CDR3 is CASSQAGGAGPIRPQHF. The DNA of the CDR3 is TGTGCCAGCTCTCAGGCAGGGGGAGCCGGGCCGATAAGGCCCCAGCATTTT.